A selection of T cell receptor beta chains follows, all from one sample in a study of OX40 agonist ivuxolimab in advanced cancers. Libraries were prepared by immunoSEQ multiplex PCR; TCRdb keeps only in-frame clonotypes and omits some of them. Counted here are around 81,000 clones, about 86% occurring once; the ten biggest clones make up approximately 7%. The source material was CD4+ or CD8+ T cells sorted from blood, sampled in a trial of the OX40 agonist ivuxolimab. These receptors came from an adult with an advanced solid tumor such as melanoma, head and neck, liver or kidney cancer. The CDR3 runs from the conserved cysteine through the conserved F or W. A D gene is named only where the DNA matches it firmly. Only some rows state a clone size, as once, few, many or a class for expanded clones.

TRBV30,.,TRBJ1-5,.,CAWSVRGPQPQHF,TGTGCCTGGAGTGTAAGAGGGCCCCAGCCCCAGCATTTT
TRBV28,.,TRBJ2-7,.,CASSSTTVTYEQYF,TGTGCCAGCAGTTCCACGACGGTGACCTACGAGCAGTACTTC
TRBV7-2,.,TRBJ2-1,.,CASSLSLASYNEQFF,TGTGCCAGCAGCTTATCTCTGGCTAGCTACAATGAGCAGTTCTTC
TRBV19,.,TRBJ2-2,.,CASSLAAGLVAGELFF,TGTGCCAGTAGTCTGGCGGCGGGATTGGTGGCCGGGGAGCTGTTTTTT
TRBV14,.,TRBJ1-4,.,CASSRGIAATNEKLFF,TGTGCCAGCAGCCGAGGGATAGCGGCAACTAATGAAAAACTGTTTTTT
TRBV4-1,.,TRBJ2-2,.,CASSHPGGYNTGELFF,TGCGCCAGCAGCCACCCAGGGGGGTACAACACCGGGGAGCTGTTTTTT
TRBV11-2,.,TRBJ2-2,.,CASSLLGFYTGELFF,TGTGCCAGCAGCTTACTGGGATTTTACACCGGGGAGCTGTTTTTT
TRBV19,.,TRBJ2-7,TRBD1,CASTPTGTGAYEQYF,TGTGCCAGTACCCCGACCGGGACAGGGGCCTACGAGCAGTACTTC
TRBV27,once,TRBJ2-7,.,CASRLTGSYEQYF,TGTGCCAGCAGACTAACAGGGTCCTACGAGCAGTACTTC
TRBV7-2,few,TRBJ2-7,TRBD2,CASSFQGLAAGGEQYF,TGTGCCAGCAGCTTCCAGGGACTAGCAGCCGGGGGGGAGCAGTACTTC
TRBV19,.,TRBJ1-1,TRBD1,CASSMDRGLGTEAFF,TGTGCCAGTAGTATGGACAGGGGGCTGGGGACTGAAGCTTTCTTT
TRBV27,.,TRBJ2-2,TRBD1,CASSLGQGKSGELFF,TGTGCCAGCAGTTTAGGACAGGGAAAGTCCGGGGAGCTGTTTTTT
TRBV9,.,TRBJ2-5,.,CASSVGAPEGKTQYF,TGTGCCAGCAGCGTAGGGGCCCCGGAAGGAAAGACCCAGTACTTC
TRBV11-1,once,TRBJ2-7,.,CASSLVARSAAYEQYF,TGTGCCAGCAGCTTGGTGGCCAGGTCCGCCGCCTACGAGCAGTACTTC
TRBV19,.,TRBJ1-5,TRBD1,CASSIVTGNSNQPQHF,TGTGCCAGTAGTATAGTGACAGGGAATAGCAATCAGCCCCAGCATTTT
TRBV30,.,TRBJ1-5,TRBD1,CAWSGTGNQPQHF,TGTGCCTGGAGCGGGACAGGGAATCAGCCCCAGCATTTT
TRBV11-1,.,TRBJ1-1,.,CASSLRGLNTEAFF,TGTGCCAGCAGCCTCCGGGGGTTGAACACTGAAGCTTTCTTT
TRBV19,.,TRBJ1-5,.,CASSIVWDLYSNQPQHF,TGTGCCAGTAGTATAGTGTGGGACTTGTATAGCAATCAGCCCCAGCATTTT
TRBV4-3,.,TRBJ2-2,.,CASSQEGHYTGELFF,TGCGCCAGCAGCCAAGAGGGACACTACACCGGGGAGCTGTTTTTT
TRBV7-9,few,TRBJ2-1,TRBD2,CAARHRGSQTDNEQFF,TGTGCCGCACGGCATCGCGGGAGTCAGACGGACAATGAGCAGTTCTTC
TRBV7-6,.,TRBJ1-2,.,CASSLNKGPDGYTF,TGTGCCAGCAGCTTAAACAAGGGGCCGGACGGCTACACCTTC
TRBV13,few,TRBJ2-2,.,CASSLRGFTGELFF,TGTGCCAGCAGCTTACGAGGGTTCACCGGGGAGCTGTTTTTT
TRBV9,few,TRBJ2-6,.,CASTPEGGITGANVLTF,TGTGCCAGCACCCCAGAAGGGGGAATCACTGGGGCCAACGTCCTGACTTTC
TRBV21-1,.,TRBJ1-2,.,CASSPRRANYGYTF,TGTGCCAGCAGCCCGCGCAGGGCTAACTATGGCTACACCTTC
TRBV18,.,TRBJ2-3,TRBD2,CASSRGGPPTDTQYF,TGTGCCAGCTCCCGGGGGGGGCCACCCACAGATACGCAGTATTTT
TRBV6-5,.,TRBJ1-2,TRBD1,CASSATGTYGYTF,TGTGCCAGCAGTGCGACAGGGACCTATGGCTACACCTTC
TRBV19,.,TRBJ1-3,.,CASSIMVFRDSGNTIYF,TGTGCCAGTAGTATCATGGTTTTTCGGGACTCTGGAAACACCATATATTTT
TRBV19,.,TRBJ1-3,TRBD1,CASRGQGGAGNTIYF,TGTGCCAGTCGTGGGCAAGGGGGCGCAGGAAACACCATATATTTT